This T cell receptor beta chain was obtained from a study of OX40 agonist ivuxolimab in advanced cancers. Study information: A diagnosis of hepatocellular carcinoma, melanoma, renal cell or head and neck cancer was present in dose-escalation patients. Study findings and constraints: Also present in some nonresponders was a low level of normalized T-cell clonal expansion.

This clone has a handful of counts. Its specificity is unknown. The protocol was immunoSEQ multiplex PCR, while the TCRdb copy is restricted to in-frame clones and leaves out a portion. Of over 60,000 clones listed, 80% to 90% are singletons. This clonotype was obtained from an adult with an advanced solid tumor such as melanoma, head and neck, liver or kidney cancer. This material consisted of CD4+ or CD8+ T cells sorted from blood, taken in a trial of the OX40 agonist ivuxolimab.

The CDR3 DNA reads TGTGCCAGCCTAGCGGGAGGGCTCTCCTACAATGAGCAGTTCTTC. This translates into CASLAGGLSYNEQFF. V and J are TRBV19 and TRBJ2-1; 12 bases line up with TRBD2. CDR1 and CDR2 (germline): LNHDA, SQIVND (reference sequence). CDR3 length equals 15 residues. V lost 9 bases, J lost 0 bases, and 3 bases stayed unmatched.